Listed below are T cell receptor beta chains from one sample, sequenced in a study of human T cells and chemical hapten exposure. TCRdb redid the calling of the RACE reads with MiXCR, one entry per CDR3 protein. The data show a few hundred thousand distinct CDR3 sequences, around 6% seen once. The sample was whole blood, taken in connection with sensitization to the hapten diphenylcyclopropenone (DPC). The receptors shown here come from a woman younger than 30 with alopecia areata. Some clones in this sample may be carry-over from other donors' samples. Both conserved end residues are part of each CDR3. The order of the fields is CDR3 protein, CDR3 DNA, J gene, clone size, D gene, V gene. A D gene is named only where the DNA matches it firmly. Expanded clones get a size class; other rows say once, few or many, or leave the size out.

CDR3: CASRDRDNQPQHF
DNA: TGCGCCAGCAGGGACAGGGACAATCAGCCCCAGCATTTT
J: TRBJ1-5
size: few
D: TRBD1
V: TRBV5-1

CDR3: CASGLPSRDRGHTEAFF
DNA: TGTGCTAGTGGTTTGCCGAGCCGGGACAGGGGACACACTGAAGCTTTCTTT
J: TRBJ1-1
size: many
D: TRBD1
V: TRBV12-5

CDR3: CASSQDFGGLNSPLHF
DNA: TGCGCCAGCAGCCAAGATTTCGGGGGGCTGAATTCACCCCTCCACTTT
J: TRBJ1-6
size: many
D: NA
V: TRBV4-3

CDR3: CASSPGTGGNTEAFF
DNA: TGTGCCAGCTCACCAGGGACAGGCGGTAACACTGAAGCTTTCTTT
J: TRBJ1-1
size: few
D: TRBD1
V: TRBV18

CDR3: CATSEYGTSGTDTQYF
DNA: TGTGCCACCAGTGAATATGGGACTAGCGGGACAGATACGCAGTATTTT
J: TRBJ2-3
size: few
D: TRBD2
V: TRBV24-1

CDR3: CSASGTGSTGELFF
DNA: TGCAGTGCTAGCGGGACAGGGTCCACCGGGGAGCTGTTTTTT
J: TRBJ2-2
size: many
D: TRBD1
V: TRBV20-1

CDR3: CASRDGGAGTDTQYF
DNA: TGTGCCAGCAGGGACGGGGGGGCCGGCACAGATACGCAGTATTTT
J: TRBJ2-3
size: NA
D: TRBD2
V: TRBV27

CDR3: CASSSSGGPYNEQFF
DNA: TGTGCCAGCAGCTCCAGCGGGGGTCCCTACAATGAGCAGTTCTTC
J: TRBJ2-1
size: few
D: TRBD2
V: TRBV6-6

CDR3: CSARAAGSQPQHF
DNA: TGCAGTGCTAGAGCGGCAGGGAGTCAGCCCCAGCATTTT
J: TRBJ1-5
size: many
D: NA
V: TRBV20-1

CDR3: CSVEGFELAGRTDTQYF
DNA: TGCAGCGTTGAAGGTTTCGAACTAGCGGGGCGCACAGATACGCAGTATTTT
J: TRBJ2-3
size: few
D: TRBD2
V: TRBV29-1

CDR3: CASAGISTTEAFF
DNA: TGTGCCAGCGCCGGGATATCGACCACTGAAGCTTTCTTT
J: TRBJ1-1
size: few
D: NA
V: TRBV6-6

CDR3: CASSQDPNRSYEQYF
DNA: TGCGCCAGCAGCCAAGACCCTAACAGATCCTACGAGCAGTACTTC
J: TRBJ2-7
size: NA
D: NA
V: TRBV4-1

CDR3: CASSQPQGETEAFF
DNA: TGTGCCAGCAGCCAACCACAGGGAGAGACTGAAGCTTTCTTT
J: TRBJ1-1
size: many
D: NA
V: TRBV7-4

CDR3: CASSQVLGLAGGSEQFF
DNA: TGCGCCAGCAGCCAAGTCCTGGGACTAGCGGGGGGGTCTGAGCAGTTCTTC
J: TRBJ2-1
size: NA
D: TRBD2
V: TRBV4-3

CDR3: CASSTPPGTGTSQPQHF
DNA: TGTGCCAGTAGCACACCCCCCGGGACAGGGACCAGCCAGCCCCAGCATTTT
J: TRBJ1-5
size: many
D: TRBD1
V: TRBV19

CDR3: CASSTIQGEHTEAFF
DNA: TGTGCCAGCAGTACAATACAGGGGGAGCACACTGAAGCTTTCTTT
J: TRBJ1-1
size: many
D: TRBD1
V: TRBV6-1

CDR3: CASSQDRAETQYF
DNA: TGTGCCAGCAGCCAAGATCGGGCCGAGACCCAGTACTTC
J: TRBJ2-5
size: many
D: NA
V: TRBV4-2

CDR3: CASSSQGGGYGYTF
DNA: TGTGCCAGCAGTTCACAGGGAGGGGGCTATGGCTACACCTTC
J: TRBJ1-2
size: many
D: NA
V: TRBV12-3/TRBV12-4

CDR3: CSARVSGQGVSGANVLTF
DNA: TGCAGTGCTAGAGTTTCGGGACAGGGGGTGTCTGGGGCCAACGTCCTGACTTTC
J: TRBJ2-6
size: many
D: TRBD1
V: TRBV20-1

CDR3: CASSSEGPTGQYF
DNA: TGTGCCAGCAGCTCAGAGGGCCCTACGGGGCAGTACTTC
J: TRBJ2-7
size: NA
D: NA
V: TRBV7-6

CDR3: CASSSTGIRTDTQYF
DNA: TGTGCCAGCAGCTCGACGGGGATTAGGACAGATACGCAGTATTTT
J: TRBJ2-3
size: few
D: NA
V: TRBV7-2

CDR3: CASTSGDSRSEKLFF
DNA: TGTGCCAGCACCTCAGGGGATTCCAGGAGTGAAAAACTGTTTTTT
J: TRBJ1-4
size: many
D: NA
V: TRBV7-9

CDR3: CSARSRRLAGVETQYF
DNA: TGCAGTGCTAGATCTCGACGACTAGCGGGGGTAGAGACCCAGTACTTC
J: TRBJ2-5
size: many
D: TRBD2
V: TRBV20-1

CDR3: CASSQGRSYEQYF
DNA: TGCGCCAGCAGCCAAGGGCGATCCTACGAGCAGTACTTC
J: TRBJ2-7
size: many
D: NA
V: TRBV4-3

CDR3: CAISDLNTGELFF
DNA: TGTGCCATCAGTGACCTGAACACCGGGGAGCTGTTTTTT
J: TRBJ2-2
size: few
D: NA
V: TRBV10-3

CDR3: CASSQVEWGAQPQHF
DNA: TGTGCCAGCAGCCAAGTAGAGTGGGGGGCTCAGCCCCAGCATTTT
J: TRBJ1-5
size: many
D: NA
V: TRBV4-2

CDR3: CASSPKVQGAHEQYF
DNA: TGTGCCAGCAGCCCTAAAGTACAGGGGGCCCACGAGCAGTACTTC
J: TRBJ2-7
size: few
D: TRBD1
V: TRBV4-2

CDR3: CASSRTLQEAQYF
DNA: TGTGCCAGCAGCCGCACCCTCCAAGAGGCCCAGTACTTC
J: TRBJ2-5
size: NA
D: NA
V: TRBV12-3/TRBV12-4

CDR3: CSAVGGTEAFF
DNA: TGCAGTGCAGTGGGGGGCACTGAAGCTTTCTTT
J: TRBJ1-1
size: many
D: NA
V: TRBV20-1

CDR3: CASSKARGGLESSGGARYF
DNA: TGTGCCAGCAGCAAAGCGCGTGGAGGGCTGGAAAGTAGCGGGGGGGCCCGATACTTC
J: TRBJ2-5
size: NA
D: NA
V: TRBV21-1

CDR3: CASSYRGLYEQYF
DNA: TGTGCCAGCAGTTACCGGGGACTCTACGAGCAGTACTTC
J: TRBJ2-7
size: NA
D: NA
V: TRBV6-2/TRBV6-3

CDR3: CASSVAGGAQYQETQYF
DNA: TGTGCCAGCAGCGTAGCGGGGGGGGCCCAGTACCAAGAGACCCAGTACTTC
J: TRBJ2-5
size: few
D: TRBD2
V: TRBV9

CDR3: CASSGGLRVKAQPQHF
DNA: TGTGCCAGCAGCGGGGGCCTCCGGGTCAAGGCTCAGCCCCAGCATTTT
J: TRBJ1-5
size: NA
D: NA
V: TRBV6-1

CDR3: CASSSGESTDTQYF
DNA: TGCGCCAGCAGCTCAGGAGAGAGCACAGATACGCAGTATTTT
J: TRBJ2-3
size: NA
D: NA
V: TRBV5-1

CDR3: CASSISPRPPYEQYF
DNA: TGTGCCAGTAGTATATCCCCACGCCCACCCTACGAGCAGTACTTC
J: TRBJ2-7
size: few
D: NA
V: TRBV19

CDR3: CASSLDSGTGTEAFF
DNA: TGTGCCAGCAGCTTAGATTCCGGGACAGGGACTGAAGCTTTCTTT
J: TRBJ1-1
size: NA
D: TRBD1
V: TRBV7-2

CDR3: CASSFRPTNEQFF
DNA: TGCGCCAGCAGCTTTCGGCCAACCAATGAGCAGTTCTTC
J: TRBJ2-1
size: NA
D: NA
V: TRBV5-1

CDR3: CASSHGAREMEQFF
DNA: TGTGCCAGCAGCCACGGCGCTAGGGAAATGGAGCAGTTCTTC
J: TRBJ2-1
size: few
D: NA
V: TRBV4-2

CDR3: CSARDVGEDTQYF
DNA: TGCAGTGCTAGAGATGTGGGGGAAGATACGCAGTATTTT
J: TRBJ2-3
size: many
D: NA
V: TRBV20-1

CDR3: CASSYRARVETQYF
DNA: TGTGCCAGCAGTTACCGGGCGAGGGTAGAGACCCAGTACTTC
J: TRBJ2-5
size: few
D: NA
V: TRBV6-6

CDR3: CASSQLLLEGNQPQHF
DNA: TGTGCCAGCAGCCAACTCCTTTTAGAGGGCAATCAGCCCCAGCATTTT
J: TRBJ1-5
size: NA
D: NA
V: TRBV4-2

CDR3: CASSSRANEKLFF
DNA: TGTGCCAGCAGCTCTAGAGCTAATGAAAAACTGTTTTTT
J: TRBJ1-4
size: NA
D: NA
V: TRBV7-2

CDR3: CASSQVWGSPEAKNIQYF
DNA: TGCGCCAGCAGCCAAGTTTGGGGGTCCCCAGAAGCCAAAAACATTCAGTACTTC
J: TRBJ2-4
size: NA
D: NA
V: TRBV4-3

CDR3: CASSGWTTYNEQFF
DNA: TGTGCCAGTAGTGGCTGGACTACCTACAATGAGCAGTTCTTC
J: TRBJ2-1
size: few
D: NA
V: TRBV19

CDR3: CASSQFAAQETQYF
DNA: TGTGCCAGCAGCCAATTCGCGGCGCAAGAGACCCAGTACTTC
J: TRBJ2-5
size: NA
D: NA
V: TRBV4-2

CDR3: CASSQEGGQHQHF
DNA: TGTGCCAGCAGCCAAGAAGGGGGCCAGCACCAGCATTTT
J: TRBJ1-5
size: NA
D: TRBD1
V: TRBV3-1

CDR3: CATSVGNQPQHF
DNA: TGTGCCACCAGTGTAGGGAATCAGCCCCAGCATTTT
J: TRBJ1-5
size: many
D: NA
V: TRBV24-1

CDR3: CASSYSAVSAAQHF
DNA: TGTGCCAGCAGTTACTCTGCAGTATCAGCGGCCCAGCATTTT
J: TRBJ1-5
size: NA
D: NA
V: TRBV6-2/TRBV6-3

CDR3: CASSLEVNNSPLHF
DNA: TGCGCCAGCAGCTTGGAGGTTAACAATTCACCCCTCCACTTT
J: TRBJ1-6
size: few
D: NA
V: TRBV5-1

CDR3: CASSLQRLEGKLHEQYF
DNA: TGTGCCAGCAGCTTACAAAGGTTGGAGGGGAAGCTCCACGAGCAGTACTTC
J: TRBJ2-7
size: few
D: NA
V: TRBV7-6

CDR3: CASSLGGIAYGYTF
DNA: TGCGCCAGCAGCTTGGGAGGAATCGCCTATGGCTACACCTTC
J: TRBJ1-2
size: many
D: NA
V: TRBV5-1

CDR3: CSGGLAETDTQYF
DNA: TGCAGCGGTGGACTAGCGGAAACAGATACGCAGTATTTT
J: TRBJ2-3
size: NA
D: TRBD2
V: TRBV29-1

CDR3: CASRPRPGTSGDNEQFF
DNA: TGTGCCAGCCGACCCCGCCCCGGGACTAGCGGGGATAATGAGCAGTTCTTC
J: TRBJ2-1
size: NA
D: TRBD2
V: TRBV6-1

CDR3: CASSYQDSGTGLNTEAFF
DNA: TGTGCCAGCAGTTACCAAGACTCCGGGACAGGGCTGAACACTGAAGCTTTCTTT
J: TRBJ1-1
size: many
D: TRBD1
V: TRBV6-5